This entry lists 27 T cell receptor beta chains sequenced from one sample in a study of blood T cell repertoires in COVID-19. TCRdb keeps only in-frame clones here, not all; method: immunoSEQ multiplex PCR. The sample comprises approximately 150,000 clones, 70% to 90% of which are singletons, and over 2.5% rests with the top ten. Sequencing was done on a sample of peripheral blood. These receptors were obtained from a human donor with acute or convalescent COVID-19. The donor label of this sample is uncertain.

The CDR3, as DNA: TGCGCCAGCAGCCAAGACCCTTTAGACAGGCGGAACACTGAAGCTTTCTTT. Translation gives CASSQDPLDRRNTEAFF. V usage is TRBV4-3 and J usage is TRBJ1-1; TRBD1 is a possible D gene (6 bases). V was clipped by 0 bases and J by 1 base, with 15 bases between them. Germline V gives CDR1 LGHNA, CDR2 YSLEER. This CDR3 comprises 17 residues.

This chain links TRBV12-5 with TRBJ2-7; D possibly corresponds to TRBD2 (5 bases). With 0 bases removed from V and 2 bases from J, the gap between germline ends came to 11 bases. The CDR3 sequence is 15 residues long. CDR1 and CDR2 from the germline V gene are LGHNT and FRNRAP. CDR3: CASGLVSGFTYEQYF. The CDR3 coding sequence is TGTGCTAGTGGTTTGGTGAGCGGTTTTACCTACGAGCAGTACTTC. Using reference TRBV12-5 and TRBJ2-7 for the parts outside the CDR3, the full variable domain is DARVTQTPRHKVTEMGQEVTMRCQPILGHNTVFWYRQTMMQGLELLAYFRNRAPLDDSGMPKDRFSAEMPDATLATLKIQPSEPRDSAVYFCASGLVSGFTYEQYFGPGTRLTVT.

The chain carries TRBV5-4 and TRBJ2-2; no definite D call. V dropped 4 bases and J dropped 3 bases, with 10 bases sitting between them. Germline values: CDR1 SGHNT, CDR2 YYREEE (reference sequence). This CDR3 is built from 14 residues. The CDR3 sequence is CASSRPGDTGELFF. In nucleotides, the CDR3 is TGTGCCAGCAGCCGCCCCGGTGACACCGGGGAGCTGTTTTTT.

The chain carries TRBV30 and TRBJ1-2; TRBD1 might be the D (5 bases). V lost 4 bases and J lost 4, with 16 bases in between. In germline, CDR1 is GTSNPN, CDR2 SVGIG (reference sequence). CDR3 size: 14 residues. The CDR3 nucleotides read TGTGCCTGGAATAGCGGCCAGGGATCCTATGGCTACACCTTC. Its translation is CAWNSGQGSYGYTF.

In DNA form, the CDR3 reads TGTGCCAGCAGCTGGGATGGAGGCAATTCCTACGAGCAGTACGTC. It is translated as CASSWDGGNSYEQYV. The rearrangement links TRBV7-9 to TRBJ2-7, with D maybe TRBD2 (5 bases). The V end lost 4 bases, the J end lost 1 base, and 14 bases lay between the germline ends. Germline loops: CDR1 SEHNR, CDR2 FQNEAQ (reference sequence). The CDR3 runs 15 residues.

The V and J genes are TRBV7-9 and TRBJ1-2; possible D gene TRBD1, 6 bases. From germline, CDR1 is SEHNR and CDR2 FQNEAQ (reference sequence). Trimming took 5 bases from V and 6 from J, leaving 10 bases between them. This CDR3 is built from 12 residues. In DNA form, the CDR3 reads TGTGCCAGCAGCCAGGGGACGGATGGCTACACCTTC. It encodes CASSQGTDGYTF.

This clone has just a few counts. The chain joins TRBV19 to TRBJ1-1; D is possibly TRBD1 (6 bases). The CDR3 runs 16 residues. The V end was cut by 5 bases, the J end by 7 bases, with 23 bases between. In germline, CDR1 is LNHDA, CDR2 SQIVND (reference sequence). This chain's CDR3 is CASSLDRKLSVSEAFF. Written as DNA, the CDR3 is TGTGCCAGTAGTCTCGACAGGAAACTGTCTGTAAGTGAAGCTTTCTTT.

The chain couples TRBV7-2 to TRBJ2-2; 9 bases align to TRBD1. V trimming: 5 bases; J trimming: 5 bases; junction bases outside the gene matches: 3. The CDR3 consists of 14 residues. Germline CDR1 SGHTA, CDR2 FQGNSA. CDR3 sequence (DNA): TGTGCCAGCAGCCCCGGACAGGGGACCGGGGAGCTGTTTTTT. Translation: CASSPGQGTGELFF. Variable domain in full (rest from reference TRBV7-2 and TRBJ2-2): GAGVSQSPSNKVTEKGKDVELRCDPISGHTALYWYRQSLGQGLEFLIYFQGNSAPDKSGLPSDRFSAERTGGSVSTLTIQRTQQEDSAVYLCASSPGQGTGELFFGEGSRLTVL.

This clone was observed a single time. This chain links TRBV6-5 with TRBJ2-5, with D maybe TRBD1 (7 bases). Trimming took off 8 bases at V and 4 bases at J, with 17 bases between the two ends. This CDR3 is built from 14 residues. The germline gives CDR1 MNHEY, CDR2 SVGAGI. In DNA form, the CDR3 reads TGTGCCAGCTCCAGGGGGGCCAACTCAGAGACCCAGTACTTC. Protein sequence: CASSRGANSETQYF.

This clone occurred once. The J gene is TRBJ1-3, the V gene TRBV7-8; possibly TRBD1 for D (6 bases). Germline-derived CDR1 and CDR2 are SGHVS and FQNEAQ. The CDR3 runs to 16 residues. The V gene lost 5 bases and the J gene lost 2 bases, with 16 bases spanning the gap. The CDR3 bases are TGTGCCAGCAGCGCTACAGGGACGGAGCCTGGAAACACCATATATTTT. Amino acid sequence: CASSATGTEPGNTIYF.

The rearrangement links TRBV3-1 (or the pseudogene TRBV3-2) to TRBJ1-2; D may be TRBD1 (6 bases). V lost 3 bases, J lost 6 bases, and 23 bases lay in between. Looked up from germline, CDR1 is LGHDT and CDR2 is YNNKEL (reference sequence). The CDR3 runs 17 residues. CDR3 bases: TGTGCCAGCAGCCAGCCTCAGACGTGTAGGGCAGGGGATGGCTACACCTTC. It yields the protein CASSQPQTCRAGDGYTF.

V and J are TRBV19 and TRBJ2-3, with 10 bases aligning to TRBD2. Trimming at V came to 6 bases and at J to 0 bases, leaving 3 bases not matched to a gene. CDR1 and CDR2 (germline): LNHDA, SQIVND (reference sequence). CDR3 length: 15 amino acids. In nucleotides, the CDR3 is TGTGCCAGTAGCGTACTAGCGGGGAGCACAGATACGCAGTATTTT. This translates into CASSVLAGSTDTQYF. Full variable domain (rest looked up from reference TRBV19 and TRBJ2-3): DGGITQSPKYLFRKEGQNVTLSCEQNLNHDAMYWYRQDPGQGLRLIYYSQIVNDFQKGDIAEGYSVSREKKESFPLTVTSAQKNPTAFYLCASSVLAGSTDTQYFGPGTRLTVL.

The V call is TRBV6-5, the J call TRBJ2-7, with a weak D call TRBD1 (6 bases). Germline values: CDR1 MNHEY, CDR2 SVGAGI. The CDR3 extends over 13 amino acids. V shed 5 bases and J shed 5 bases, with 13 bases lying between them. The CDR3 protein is CASSRGPGDEQYV. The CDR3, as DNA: TGTGCCAGCAGTCGCGGTCCAGGGGACGAGCAGTACGTC.

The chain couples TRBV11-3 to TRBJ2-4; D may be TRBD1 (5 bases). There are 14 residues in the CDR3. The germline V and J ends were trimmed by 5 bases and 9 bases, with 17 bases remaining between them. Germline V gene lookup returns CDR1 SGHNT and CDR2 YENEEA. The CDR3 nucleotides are TGTGCCAGCAGCCCTGACCCAGGGTCTGGCATTCAGTACTTC. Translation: CASSPDPGSGIQYF.

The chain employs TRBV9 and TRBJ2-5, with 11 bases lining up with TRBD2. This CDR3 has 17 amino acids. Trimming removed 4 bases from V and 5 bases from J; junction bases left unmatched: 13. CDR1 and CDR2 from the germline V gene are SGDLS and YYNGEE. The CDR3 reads CASSPLGSGRAVETQYF. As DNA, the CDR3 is TGTGCCAGCAGCCCCCTGGGTAGCGGGAGGGCCGTGGAGACCCAGTACTTC. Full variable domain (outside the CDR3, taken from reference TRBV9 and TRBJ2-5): DSGVTQTPKHLITATGQRVTLRCSPRSGDLSVYWYQQSLDQGLQFLIQYYNGEERAKGNILERFSAQQFPDLHSELNLSSLELGDSALYFCASSPLGSGRAVETQYFGPGTRLLVL.

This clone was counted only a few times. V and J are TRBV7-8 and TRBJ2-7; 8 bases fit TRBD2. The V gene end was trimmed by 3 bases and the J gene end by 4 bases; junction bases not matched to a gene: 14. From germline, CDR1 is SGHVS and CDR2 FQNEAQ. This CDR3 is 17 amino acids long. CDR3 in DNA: TGTGCCAGCAGCTTTAGCGGGTGGGTAGCGGGAACATACGAGCAGTACGTC. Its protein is CASSFSGWVAGTYEQYV.

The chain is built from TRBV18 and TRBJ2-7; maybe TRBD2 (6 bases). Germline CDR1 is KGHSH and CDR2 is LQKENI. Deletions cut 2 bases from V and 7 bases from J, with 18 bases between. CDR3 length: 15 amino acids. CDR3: CASSPTGDPYQEQYV. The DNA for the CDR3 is TGTGCCAGCTCACCAACGGGGGACCCTTACCAGGAGCAGTACGTC.

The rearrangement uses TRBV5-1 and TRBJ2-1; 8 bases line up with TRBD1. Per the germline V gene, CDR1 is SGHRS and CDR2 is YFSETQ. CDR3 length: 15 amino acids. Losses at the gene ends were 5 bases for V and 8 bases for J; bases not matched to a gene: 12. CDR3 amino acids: CASSSGTGHLDEQFF. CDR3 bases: TGCGCCAGCAGTTCCGGGACAGGTCATCTTGATGAGCAGTTCTTC.

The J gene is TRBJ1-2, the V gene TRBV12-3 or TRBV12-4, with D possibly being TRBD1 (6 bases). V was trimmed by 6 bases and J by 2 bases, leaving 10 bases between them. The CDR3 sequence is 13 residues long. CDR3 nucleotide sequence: TGTGCCAGCAGAAGGGGGATCAACTATGGCTACACCTTC. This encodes CASRRGINYGYTF.

The CDR3 here is CASSQVLAGGVYQETQYF. DNA for the CDR3: TGCGCCAGCAGCCAAGTACTAGCGGGAGGGGTGTACCAAGAGACCCAGTACTTC. The rearrangement joins TRBV4-3 to TRBJ2-5, with TRBD2 identical over 13 bases. V shed 1 base and J 0 bases; nucleotides not matched to a gene: 5. Germline V gene sequence: CDR1 LGHNA, CDR2 YSLEER. The CDR3 totals 18 residues.

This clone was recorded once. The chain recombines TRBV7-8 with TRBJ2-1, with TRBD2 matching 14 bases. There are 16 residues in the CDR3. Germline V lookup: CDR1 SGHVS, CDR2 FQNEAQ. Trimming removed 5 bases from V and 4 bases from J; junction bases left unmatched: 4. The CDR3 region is CASSARTSGGYNEQFF. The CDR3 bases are TGTGCCAGCAGCGCCAGGACTAGCGGGGGGTACAATGAGCAGTTCTTC. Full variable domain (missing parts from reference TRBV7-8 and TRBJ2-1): GAGVSQSPRYKVAKRGQDVALRCDPISGHVSLFWYQQALGQGPEFLTYFQNEAQLDKSGLPSDRFFAERPEGSVSTLKIQRTQQEDSAVYLCASSARTSGGYNEQFFGPGTRLTVL.

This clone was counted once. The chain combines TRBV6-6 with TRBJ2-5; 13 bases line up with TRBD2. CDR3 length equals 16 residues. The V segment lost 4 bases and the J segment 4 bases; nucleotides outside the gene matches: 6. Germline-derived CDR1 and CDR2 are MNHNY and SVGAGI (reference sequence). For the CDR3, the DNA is TGTGCCAGCAGTTTGGGGACTAGCGGGGCAGGAGAGACCCAGTACTTC. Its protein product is CASSLGTSGAGETQYF.

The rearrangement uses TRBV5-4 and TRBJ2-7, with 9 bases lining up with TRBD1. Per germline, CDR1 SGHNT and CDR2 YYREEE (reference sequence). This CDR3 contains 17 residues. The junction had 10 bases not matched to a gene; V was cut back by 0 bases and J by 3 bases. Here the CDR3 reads CASSLGTGGRTGYEQYV. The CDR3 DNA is TGTGCCAGCAGCTTGGGAACAGGGGGCCGAACGGGCTACGAGCAGTACGTC.

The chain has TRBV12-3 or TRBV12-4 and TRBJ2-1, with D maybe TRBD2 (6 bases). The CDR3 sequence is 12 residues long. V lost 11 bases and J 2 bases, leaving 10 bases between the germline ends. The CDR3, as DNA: TGTGCCTGGGGGGTCGCCTACAATGAGCAGTTCTTC. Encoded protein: CAWGVAYNEQFF.

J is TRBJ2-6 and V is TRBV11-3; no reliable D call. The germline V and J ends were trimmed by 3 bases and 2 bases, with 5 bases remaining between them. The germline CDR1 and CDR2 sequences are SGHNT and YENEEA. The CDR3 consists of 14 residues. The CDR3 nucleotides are TGTGCCAGCAGCTTGATAGCTGGGGCCAACGTCCTGACTTTC. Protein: CASSLIAGANVLTF.

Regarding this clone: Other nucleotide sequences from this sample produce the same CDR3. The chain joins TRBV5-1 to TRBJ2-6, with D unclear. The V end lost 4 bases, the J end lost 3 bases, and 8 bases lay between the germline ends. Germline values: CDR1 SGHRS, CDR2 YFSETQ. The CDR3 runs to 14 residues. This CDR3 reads CASSLAVGANVLTF. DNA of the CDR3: TGCGCCAGCAGCCTGGCCGTTGGGGCCAACGTCCTGACTTTC.

DNA of the CDR3: TGCGCCAGCAGCGGTCTAGTAGGTGAGACCCAGTACTTC. Encoded protein: CASSGLVGETQYF. The V gene is TRBV5-1, the J gene TRBJ2-5; D ambiguous. This CDR3 comprises 13 residues. Germline lookup yields CDR1 SGHRS and CDR2 YFSETQ. V dropped 4 bases and J dropped 5 bases, with 12 bases sitting between them.